This TCR beta chain was profiled in a study of blood T cells in healthy people across ages. A sample-barcoded 5' primer and a J-beta primer mix were used in a second PCR of roughly 6 to 11 cycles. Each CDR3 protein gets one entry after TCRdb re-called the 5' RACE reads with MiXCR. The sample contains hundreds of thousands of distinct CDR3 sequences, around 21% of which appear only once. The draw of peripheral blood yielded approximately 10 milliliters from each donor. This CDR3 has 15 amino acids. The ends were cut back, 3 bases at V and 3 bases at J, with 14 bases in the middle. CDR1 DFQATT and CDR2 SNEGSKA come from the germline V gene (reference sequence). This clonotype turned up a few times.

Sequenced input: blood. This TCR was recovered from a man aged 65 to 85 in good health. This chain links TRBV20-1 with TRBJ2-2; D tentatively reads TRBD1 or TRBD2 (5 bases each). CDR3 nucleotides: TGCAGTGCTAGTCCTTCTAGAGGGGACACCGGGGAGCTGTTTTTT. This translates into CSASPSRGDTGELFF.